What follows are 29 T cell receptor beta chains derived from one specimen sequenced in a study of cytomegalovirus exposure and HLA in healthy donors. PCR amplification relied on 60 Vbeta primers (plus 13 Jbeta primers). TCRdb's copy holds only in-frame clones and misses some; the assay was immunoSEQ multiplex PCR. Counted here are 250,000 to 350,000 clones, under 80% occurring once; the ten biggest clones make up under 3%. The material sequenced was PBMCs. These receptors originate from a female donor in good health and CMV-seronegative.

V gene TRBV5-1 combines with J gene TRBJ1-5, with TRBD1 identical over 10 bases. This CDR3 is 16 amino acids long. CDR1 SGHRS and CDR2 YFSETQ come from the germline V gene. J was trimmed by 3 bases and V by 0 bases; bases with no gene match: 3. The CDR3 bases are TGCGCCAGCAGCTTGGGAGACAGGGGGCCCAATCAGCCCCAGCATTTT. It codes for CASSLGDRGPNQPQHF.

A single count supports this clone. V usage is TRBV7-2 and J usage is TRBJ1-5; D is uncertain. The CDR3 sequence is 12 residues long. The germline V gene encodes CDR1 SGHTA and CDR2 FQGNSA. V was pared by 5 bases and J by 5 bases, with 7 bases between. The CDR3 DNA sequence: TGTGCCAGCAGCCCCGGGGATCAGCCCCAGCATTTT. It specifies CASSPGDQPQHF.

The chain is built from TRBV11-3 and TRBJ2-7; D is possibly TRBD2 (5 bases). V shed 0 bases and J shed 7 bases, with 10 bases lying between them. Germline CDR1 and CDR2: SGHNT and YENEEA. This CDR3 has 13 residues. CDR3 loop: CASSLDTTREQYF. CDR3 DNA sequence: TGTGCCAGCAGCTTAGACACCACTAGGGAGCAGTACTTC.

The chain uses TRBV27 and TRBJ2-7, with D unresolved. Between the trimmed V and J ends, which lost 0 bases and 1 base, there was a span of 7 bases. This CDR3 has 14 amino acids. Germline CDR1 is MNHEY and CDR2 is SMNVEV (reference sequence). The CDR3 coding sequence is TGTGCCAGCAGTTTATCGGTACAGTCCTACGAGCAGTACTTC. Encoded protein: CASSLSVQSYEQYF.

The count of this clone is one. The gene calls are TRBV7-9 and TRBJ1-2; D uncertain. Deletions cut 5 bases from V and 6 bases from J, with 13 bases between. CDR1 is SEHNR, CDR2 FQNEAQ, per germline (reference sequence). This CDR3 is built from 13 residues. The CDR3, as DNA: TGTGCCAGCAGCACCGACCCAGCGAATGGCTACACCTTC. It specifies CASSTDPANGYTF.

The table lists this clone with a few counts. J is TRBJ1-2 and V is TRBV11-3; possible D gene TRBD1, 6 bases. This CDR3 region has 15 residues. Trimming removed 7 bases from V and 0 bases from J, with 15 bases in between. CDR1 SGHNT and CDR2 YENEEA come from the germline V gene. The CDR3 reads CASKKRGAPNYGYTF. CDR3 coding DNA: TGTGCCAGCAAGAAACGGGGGGCGCCTAACTATGGCTACACCTTC.

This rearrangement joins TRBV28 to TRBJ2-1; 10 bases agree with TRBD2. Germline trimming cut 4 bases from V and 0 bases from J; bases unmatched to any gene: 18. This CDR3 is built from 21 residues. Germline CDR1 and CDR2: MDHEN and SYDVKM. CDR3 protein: CASSSTGSGRVEFSSYNEQFF. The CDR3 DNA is TGTGCCAGCAGTTCCACGGGGAGCGGGAGGGTCGAGTTTAGCTCCTACAATGAGCAGTTCTTC.

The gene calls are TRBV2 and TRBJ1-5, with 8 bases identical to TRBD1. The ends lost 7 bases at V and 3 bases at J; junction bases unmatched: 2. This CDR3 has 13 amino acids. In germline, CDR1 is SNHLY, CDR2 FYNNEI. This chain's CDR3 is CASTGQANQPQHF. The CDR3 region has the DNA TGTGCCAGCACGGGACAGGCCAATCAGCCCCAGCATTTT.

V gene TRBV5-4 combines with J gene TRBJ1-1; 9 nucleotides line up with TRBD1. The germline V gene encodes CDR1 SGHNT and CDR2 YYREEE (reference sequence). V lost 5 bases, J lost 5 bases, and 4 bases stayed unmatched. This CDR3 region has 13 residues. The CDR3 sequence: CASRPTGGTEAFF. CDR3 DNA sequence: TGTGCCAGCAGACCGACAGGGGGGACTGAAGCTTTCTTT.

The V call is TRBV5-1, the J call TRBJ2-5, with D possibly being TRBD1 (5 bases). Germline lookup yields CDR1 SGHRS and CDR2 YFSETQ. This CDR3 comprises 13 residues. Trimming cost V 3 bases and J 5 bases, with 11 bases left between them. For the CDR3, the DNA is TGCGCCAGCAGCTCCCAGGGTGGTGAGACCCAGTACTTC. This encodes CASSSQGGETQYF.

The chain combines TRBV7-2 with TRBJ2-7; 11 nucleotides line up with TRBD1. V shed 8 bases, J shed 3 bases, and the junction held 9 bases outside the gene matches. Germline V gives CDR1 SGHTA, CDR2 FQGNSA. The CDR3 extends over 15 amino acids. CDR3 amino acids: CASASRDRGFYEQYF. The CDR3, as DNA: TGTGCCAGCGCCTCACGGGACAGGGGGTTCTACGAGCAGTACTTC.

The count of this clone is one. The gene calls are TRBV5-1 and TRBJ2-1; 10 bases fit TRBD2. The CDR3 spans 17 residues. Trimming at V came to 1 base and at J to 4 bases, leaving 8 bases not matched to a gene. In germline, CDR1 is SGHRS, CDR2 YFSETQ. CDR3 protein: CASSLPPGTSVYNEQFF. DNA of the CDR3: TGCGCCAGCAGCTTGCCTCCAGGGACTAGCGTTTACAATGAGCAGTTCTTC.

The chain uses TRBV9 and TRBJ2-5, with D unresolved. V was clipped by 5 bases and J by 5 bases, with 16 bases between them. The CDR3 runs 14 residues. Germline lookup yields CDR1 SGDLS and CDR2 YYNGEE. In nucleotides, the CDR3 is TGTGCCAGCAGTTCTTCCATGGAGTGGGAGACCCAGTACTTC. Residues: CASSSSMEWETQYF. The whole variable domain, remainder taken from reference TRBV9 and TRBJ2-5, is DSGVTQTPKHLITATGQRVTLRCSPRSGDLSVYWYQQSLDQGLQFLIQYYNGEERAKGNILERFSAQQFPDLHSELNLSSLELGDSALYFCASSSSMEWETQYFGPGTRLLVL.

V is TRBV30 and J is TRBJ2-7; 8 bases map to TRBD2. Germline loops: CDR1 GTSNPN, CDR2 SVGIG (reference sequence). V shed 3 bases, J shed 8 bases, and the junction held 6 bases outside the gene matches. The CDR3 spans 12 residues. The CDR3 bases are TGTGCCTGGAGCCGGGAGGGCGGTCAGCAGTACTTC. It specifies CAWSREGGQQYF.

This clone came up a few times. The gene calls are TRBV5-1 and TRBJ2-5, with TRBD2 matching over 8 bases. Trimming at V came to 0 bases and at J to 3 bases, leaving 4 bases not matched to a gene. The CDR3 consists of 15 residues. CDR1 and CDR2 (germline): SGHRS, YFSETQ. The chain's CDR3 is CASSLAEREKETQYF. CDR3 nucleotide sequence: TGCGCCAGCAGCTTGGCCGAGCGGGAGAAAGAGACCCAGTACTTC.

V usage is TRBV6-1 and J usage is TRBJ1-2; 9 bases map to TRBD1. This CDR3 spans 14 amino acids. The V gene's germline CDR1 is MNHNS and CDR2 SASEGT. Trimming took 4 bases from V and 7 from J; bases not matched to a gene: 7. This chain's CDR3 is CASSAWGQGSGYTF. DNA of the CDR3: TGTGCCAGCAGTGCTTGGGGACAGGGAAGTGGCTACACCTTC.

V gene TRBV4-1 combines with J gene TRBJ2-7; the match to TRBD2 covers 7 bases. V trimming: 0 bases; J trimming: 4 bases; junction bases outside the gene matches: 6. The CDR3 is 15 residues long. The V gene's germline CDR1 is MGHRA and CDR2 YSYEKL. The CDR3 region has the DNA TGCGCCAGCAGCCAAGATCGCGGGACTATGTACGAGCAGTACTTC. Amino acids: CASSQDRGTMYEQYF.

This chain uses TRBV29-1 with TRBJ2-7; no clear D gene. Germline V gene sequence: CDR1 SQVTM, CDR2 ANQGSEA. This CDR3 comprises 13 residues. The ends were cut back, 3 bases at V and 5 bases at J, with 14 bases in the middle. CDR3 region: CSVEVGRRHEQYF. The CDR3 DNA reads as TGCAGCGTTGAGGTGGGCCGCAGGCACGAGCAGTACTTC.

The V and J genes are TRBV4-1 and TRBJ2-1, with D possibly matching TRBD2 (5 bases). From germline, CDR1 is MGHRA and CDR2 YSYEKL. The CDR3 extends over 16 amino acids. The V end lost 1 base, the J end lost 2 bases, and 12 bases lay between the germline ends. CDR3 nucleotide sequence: TGCGCCAGCAGCCAAGGTTGGCCCGGGACCTACAATGAGCAGTTCTTC. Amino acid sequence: CASSQGWPGTYNEQFF.

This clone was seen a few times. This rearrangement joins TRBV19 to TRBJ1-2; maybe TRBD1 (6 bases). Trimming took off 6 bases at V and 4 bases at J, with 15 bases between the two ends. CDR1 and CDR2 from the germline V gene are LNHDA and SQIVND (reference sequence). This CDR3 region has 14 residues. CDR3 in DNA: TGTGCCAGTAGACCTGGCCGGGACATCTATGGCTACACCTTC. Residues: CASRPGRDIYGYTF. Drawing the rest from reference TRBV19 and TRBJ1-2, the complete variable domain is DGGITQSPKYLFRKEGQNVTLSCEQNLNHDAMYWYRQDPGQGLRLIYYSQIVNDFQKGDIAEGYSVSREKKESFPLTVTSAQKNPTAFYLCASRPGRDIYGYTFGSGTRLTVV.

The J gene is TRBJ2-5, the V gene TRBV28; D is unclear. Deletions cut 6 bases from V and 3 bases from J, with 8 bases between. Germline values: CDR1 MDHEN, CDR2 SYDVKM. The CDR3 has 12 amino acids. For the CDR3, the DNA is TGTGCCAGCAGCTCGCGGAAAGAGACCCAGTACTTC. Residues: CASSSRKETQYF.

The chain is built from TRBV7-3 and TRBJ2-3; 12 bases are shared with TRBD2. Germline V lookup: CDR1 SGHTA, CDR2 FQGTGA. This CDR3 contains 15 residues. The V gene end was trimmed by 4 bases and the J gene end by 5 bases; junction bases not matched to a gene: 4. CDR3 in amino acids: CASSSTSGRGDTQYF. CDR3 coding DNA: TGTGCCAGCAGCTCGACTAGCGGGAGAGGAGATACGCAGTATTTT. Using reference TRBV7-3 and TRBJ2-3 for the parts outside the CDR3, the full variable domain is GAGVSQTPSNKVTEKGKYVELRCDPISGHTALYWYRQSLGQGPEFLIYFQGTGAADDSGLPNDRFFAVRPEGSVSTLKIQRTERGDSAVYLCASSSTSGRGDTQYFGPGTRLTVL.

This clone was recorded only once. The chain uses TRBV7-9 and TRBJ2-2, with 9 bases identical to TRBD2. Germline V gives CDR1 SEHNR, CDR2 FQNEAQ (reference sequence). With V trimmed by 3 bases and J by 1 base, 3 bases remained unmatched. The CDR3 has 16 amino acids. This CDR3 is CASSFETSGNTGELFF. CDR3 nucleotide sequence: TGTGCCAGCAGCTTCGAGACTAGCGGGAACACCGGGGAGCTGTTTTTT.

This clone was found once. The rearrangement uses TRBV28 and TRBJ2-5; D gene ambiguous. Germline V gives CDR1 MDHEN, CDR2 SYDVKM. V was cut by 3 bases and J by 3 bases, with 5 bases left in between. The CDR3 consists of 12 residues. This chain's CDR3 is CASSLGEETQYF. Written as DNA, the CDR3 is TGTGCCAGCAGTTTGGGCGAAGAGACCCAGTACTTC.

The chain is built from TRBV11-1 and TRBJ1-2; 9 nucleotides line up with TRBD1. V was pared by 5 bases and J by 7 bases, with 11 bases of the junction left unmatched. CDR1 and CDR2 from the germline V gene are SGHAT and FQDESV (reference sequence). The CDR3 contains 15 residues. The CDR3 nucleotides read TGTGCCAGCAGCGGCCCGGGACAGGGCATGAGTGGCTACACCTTC. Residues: CASSGPGQGMSGYTF.

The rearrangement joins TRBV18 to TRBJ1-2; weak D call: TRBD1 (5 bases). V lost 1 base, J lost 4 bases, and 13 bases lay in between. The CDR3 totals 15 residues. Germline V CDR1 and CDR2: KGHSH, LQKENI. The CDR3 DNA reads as TGTGCCAGCTCACCACGTCGGGGGGAAATCTATGGCTACACCTTC. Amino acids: CASSPRRGEIYGYTF.

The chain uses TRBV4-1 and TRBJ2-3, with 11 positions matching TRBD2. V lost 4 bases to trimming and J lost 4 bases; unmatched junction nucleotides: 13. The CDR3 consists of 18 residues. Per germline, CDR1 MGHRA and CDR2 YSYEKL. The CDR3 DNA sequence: TGCGCCAGCAGCCTGGCCGGAGTAGCGGGAGGGACCGCAGATACGCAGTATTTT. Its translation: CASSLAGVAGGTADTQYF.

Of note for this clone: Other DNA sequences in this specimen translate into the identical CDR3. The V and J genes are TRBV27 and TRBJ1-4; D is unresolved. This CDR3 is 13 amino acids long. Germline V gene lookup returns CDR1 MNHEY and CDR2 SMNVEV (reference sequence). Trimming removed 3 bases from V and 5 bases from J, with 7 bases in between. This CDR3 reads CASSLWPNEKLFF. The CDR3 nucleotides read TGTGCCAGCAGTTTGTGGCCGAATGAAAAACTGTTTTTT.

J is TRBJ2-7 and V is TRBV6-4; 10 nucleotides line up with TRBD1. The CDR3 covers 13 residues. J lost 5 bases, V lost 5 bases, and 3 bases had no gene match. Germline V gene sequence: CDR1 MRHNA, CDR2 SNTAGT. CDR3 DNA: TGTGCCAGCAGTCGGGACAGGGGAGACGAGCAGTACTTC. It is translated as CASSRDRGDEQYF.